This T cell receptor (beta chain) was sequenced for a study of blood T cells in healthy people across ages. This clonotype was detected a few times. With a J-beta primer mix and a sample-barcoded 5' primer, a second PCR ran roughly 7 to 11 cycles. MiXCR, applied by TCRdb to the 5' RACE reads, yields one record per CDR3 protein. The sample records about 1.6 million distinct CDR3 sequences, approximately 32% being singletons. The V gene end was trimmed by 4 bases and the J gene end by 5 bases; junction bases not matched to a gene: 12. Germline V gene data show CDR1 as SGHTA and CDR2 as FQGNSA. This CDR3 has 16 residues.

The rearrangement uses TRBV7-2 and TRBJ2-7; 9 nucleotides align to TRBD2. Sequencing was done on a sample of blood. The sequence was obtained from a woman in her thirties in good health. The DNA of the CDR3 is TGTGCCAGCAGCTCGGTCTACGCGGGAGGGACCCACGAGCAGTACTTC. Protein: CASSSVYAGGTHEQYF.